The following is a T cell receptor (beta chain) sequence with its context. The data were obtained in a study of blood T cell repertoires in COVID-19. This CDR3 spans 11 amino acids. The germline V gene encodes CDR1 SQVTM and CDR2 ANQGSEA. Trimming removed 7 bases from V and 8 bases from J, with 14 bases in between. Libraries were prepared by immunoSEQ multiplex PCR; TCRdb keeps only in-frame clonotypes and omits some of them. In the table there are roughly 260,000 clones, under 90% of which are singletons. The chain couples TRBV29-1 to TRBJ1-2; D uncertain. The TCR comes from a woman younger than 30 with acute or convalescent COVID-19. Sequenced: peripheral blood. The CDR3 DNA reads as TGCAGCGCCGGGGTCGAGAAGGGCTACACCTTC. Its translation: CSAGVEKGYTF.